This entry lists 22 T cell receptor beta chains sequenced from one sample in a study of cytomegalovirus exposure and HLA in healthy donors. Primers for the PCR totalled 60 Vbeta and 13 Jbeta. TCRdb's copy holds only in-frame clones and misses some; the assay was immunoSEQ multiplex PCR. The data show about 180,000 clones, about three quarters seen once. The sample comprised PBMCs. All receptors come from a man aged 18 to 29 in good health and CMV-seronegative.

The chain employs TRBV18 and TRBJ2-7; D gene uncertain. This CDR3 contains 13 residues. CDR1 KGHSH and CDR2 LQKENI come from the germline V gene. V was clipped by 0 bases and J by 5 bases, with 8 bases between them. CDR3 residues: CASSPPVQNEQYF. CDR3 DNA sequence: TGTGCCAGCTCACCACCGGTACAGAACGAGCAGTACTTC.

The V call is TRBV19, the J call TRBJ2-7; TRBD2 might be the D (7 bases). V was trimmed by 4 bases and J by 0 bases, leaving 16 bases between them. Germline V gene sequence: CDR1 LNHDA, CDR2 SQIVND (reference sequence). The length of the CDR3 is 16 residues. CDR3 region: CASSRGLAEASYEQYF. The CDR3 DNA reads as TGTGCCAGTAGTAGGGGGCTAGCGGAAGCCTCCTACGAGCAGTACTTC.

This clone was detected only a few times. The chain employs TRBV7-4 and TRBJ2-3, with D perhaps matching TRBD2 (5 bases). The CDR3 sequence is 15 residues long. CDR1 and CDR2 from the germline V gene are SGHVT and SQSDAQ. The V and J ends lost 3 bases and 2 bases respectively, with 12 bases between them. Written as DNA, the CDR3 is TGTGCCAGCAGCTTTCGAGGGCCTTCCACAGATACGCAGTATTTT. Protein sequence: CASSFRGPSTDTQYF.

This chain connects TRBV7-3 to TRBJ2-6; 7 nucleotides match TRBD1. V lost 3 bases to trimming and J lost 0 bases; unmatched junction nucleotides: 8. The CDR3 has 18 amino acids. CDR1 is SGHTA and CDR2 is FQGTGA in the germline V gene. The CDR3 DNA follows: TGTGCCAGCAGCTTTGTAGGGACAGCCAACTCTGGGGCCAACGTCCTGACTTTC. It is translated as CASSFVGTANSGANVLTF.

This chain joins TRBV18 and TRBJ2-7; TRBD2 is a possible D gene (5 bases). The CDR3 contains 16 residues. Germline loops: CDR1 KGHSH, CDR2 LQKENI. V was shortened by 3 bases and J by 7 bases, with 22 bases between the two germline ends. The CDR3 region has the DNA TGTGCCAGCTCACCGGGGAACGGGGTTGTCCCTGGAGAGCAGTACTTC. This sequence encodes CASSPGNGVVPGEQYF.

This clone was picked up a small number of times. This chain uses TRBV9 with TRBJ2-1, with a tentative D call TRBD2 (6 bases). This CDR3 contains 12 residues. V shed 4 bases and J shed 8 bases, with 10 bases lying between them. Germline V gene lookup returns CDR1 SGDLS and CDR2 YYNGEE. The CDR3 DNA reads TGTGCCAGCAGCCCAGGAGGGGATGAGCAGTTCTTC. This sequence encodes CASSPGGDEQFF.

As for this clone: This CDR3 is also generated by other DNA sequences in the sample. J is TRBJ2-7 and V is TRBV30; D ambiguous. The germline gives CDR1 GTSNPN, CDR2 SVGIG (reference sequence). CDR3 length equals 14 residues. Trimming stripped 0 bases from V and 3 bases from J, with 12 bases between. CDR3 DNA: TGTGCCTGGAGTGTACTTTTGGGCTTCTACGAGCAGTACTTC. Translation: CAWSVLLGFYEQYF.

This clone occurred a few times. V usage is TRBV11-2 and J usage is TRBJ1-2; 9 bases map to TRBD1. The CDR3 runs to 16 residues. V was pared by 5 bases and J by 4 bases, with 11 bases of the junction left unmatched. CDR1 is SGHAT, CDR2 FQNNGV, per germline. The CDR3: CASSPRPRTGVYGYTF. In DNA, the CDR3 is TGTGCCAGCAGCCCCCGACCAAGGACAGGGGTCTATGGCTACACCTTC.

With respect to this clone: A read error may produce the germline difference seen at one junction end. This chain links TRBV7-9 with TRBJ2-7; TRBD1 agrees at 8 bases. Germline CDR1 SEHNR, CDR2 FQNEAQ (reference sequence). This CDR3 contains 13 residues. The chain's CDR3 is CASSRRGQAPRSF. The CDR3 DNA reads as TGTGCCAGCAGCCGCCGGGGACAGGCCCCTCGAAGTTTC.

In this sample, this clone turned up a few times. Other DNA variants within this sample encode the same CDR3. The rearrangement joins TRBV4-2 to TRBJ2-1, with 7 bases aligning to TRBD2. V trimming: 0 bases; J trimming: 4 bases; junction bases outside the gene matches: 6. CDR3 size: 16 residues. From germline, CDR1 is LGHNA and CDR2 YNFKEQ. The DNA for the CDR3 is TGTGCCAGCAGCCAAGAGCCTAGCGGCTCTTACAATGAGCAGTTCTTC. This codes for CASSQEPSGSYNEQFF.

The rearrangement joins TRBV4-1 to TRBJ1-2; weak D call: TRBD1 (6 bases). This CDR3 contains 14 residues. Germline V gives CDR1 MGHRA, CDR2 YSYEKL. V dropped 1 base and J dropped 2 bases, with 8 bases sitting between them. CDR3 in amino acids: CASSQGGGNYGYTF. As DNA, the CDR3 is TGCGCCAGCAGCCAAGGAGGGGGAAACTATGGCTACACCTTC.

V gene TRBV28 combines with J gene TRBJ1-1; D is uncertain. V was clipped by 3 bases and J by 5 bases, with 16 bases between them. This CDR3 is built from 15 residues. In germline, CDR1 is MDHEN, CDR2 SYDVKM. In DNA form, the CDR3 reads TGTGCCAGCAGTTTGATCGCCCCCGGCGGGACTGAAGCTTTCTTT. Amino acid sequence: CASSLIAPGGTEAFF.

This clone was recorded once. This chain connects TRBV28 to TRBJ1-1; 7 bases line up with TRBD1. CDR1 is MDHEN and CDR2 is SYDVKM in the germline V gene. The CDR3 extends over 13 amino acids. Losses at the gene ends were 6 bases for V and 2 bases for J; bases not matched to a gene: 3. As DNA, the CDR3 is TGTGCCAGCAGACGGACAGGTAACACTGAAGCTTTCTTT. Its translation: CASRRTGNTEAFF.

This clone showed up just once. The rearrangement uses TRBV12-5 and TRBJ2-1; D is possibly TRBD2 (6 bases). Trimming took 7 bases from V and 2 from J, leaving 15 bases between them. The CDR3 consists of 15 residues. Germline CDR1 is LGHNT and CDR2 is FRNRAP. The DNA of the CDR3 is TGTGCTAGTGCCTTTAGCGGAGGAACCTACAATGAGCAGTTCTTC. This translates into CASAFSGGTYNEQFF.

The J gene is TRBJ2-1, the V gene TRBV27; 11 bases map to TRBD2. The ends lost 1 base at V and 4 bases at J; junction bases unmatched: 9. This CDR3 contains 18 residues. The germline CDR1 and CDR2 sequences are MNHEY and SMNVEV (reference sequence). CDR3 sequence (DNA): TGTGCCAGCAGTTTATTATTATTGACTAGCGGGGAGTACAATGAGCAGTTCTTC. It specifies CASSLLLLTSGEYNEQFF.

The genes are TRBV29-1 and TRBJ1-2; 9 positions agree with TRBD1. CDR3 size: 14 residues. The germline V gene has CDR1 SQVTM and CDR2 ANQGSEA. J was trimmed by 8 bases and V by 6 bases; bases with no gene match: 13. The CDR3 nucleotides read TGCAGCGTGGGGCCCGGGACAGGGACGGAGGGCTACACCTTC. It yields the protein CSVGPGTGTEGYTF. Full variable domain (missing parts from reference TRBV29-1 and TRBJ1-2): SAVISQKPSRDICQRGTSLTIQCQVDSQVTMMFWYRQQPGQSLTLIATANQGSEATYESGFVIDKFPISRPNLTFSTLTVSNMSPEDSSIYLCSVGPGTGTEGYTFGSGTRLTVV.

V is TRBV30 and J is TRBJ1-5, with D possibly matching TRBD1 (6 bases). Germline CDR1 and CDR2: GTSNPN and SVGIG (reference sequence). The CDR3 spans 15 residues. Trimming shortened V by 0 bases and J by 4 bases, and 13 bases separated the two germline ends. The CDR3 region has the DNA TGTGCCTGGAGTGTACGTGCAGGGGCTAATCAGCCCCAGCATTTT. As protein: CAWSVRAGANQPQHF.

The V call is TRBV29-1, the J call TRBJ2-7, with 9 bases aligning to TRBD2. The V and J ends lost 7 bases and 4 bases, in that order; junction bases with no gene match: 2. CDR1 SQVTM and CDR2 ANQGSEA come from the germline V gene. The CDR3 runs to 11 residues. In DNA, the CDR3 is TGCAGCGGTCTAGCGGGATACGAGCAGTACTTC. Translation: CSGLAGYEQYF.

The V gene is TRBV6-1, the J gene TRBJ1-5, with 7 bases aligning to TRBD1. The germline V gene has CDR1 MNHNS and CDR2 SASEGT. The CDR3 consists of 16 residues. V dropped 4 bases and J dropped 1; count of bases not matched to a gene: 7. The CDR3 bases are TGTGCCAGCAGTGGACAGGGTGGGAAAAGCAATCAGCCCCAGCATTTT. Translated: CASSGQGGKSNQPQHF.

V is TRBV15 and J is TRBJ2-3; no clear D. The CDR3 length is 14 residues. CDR1 is LNHNV and CDR2 is YYDKDF in the germline V gene (reference sequence). Trimming removed 4 bases at V and 1 base at J, with 9 bases between. The CDR3 region is CATSKATGTDTQYF. The CDR3 DNA reads as TGTGCCACCAGCAAAGCGACCGGCACAGATACGCAGTATTTT.

V usage is TRBV29-1 and J usage is TRBJ2-2; 15 bases are shared with TRBD2. The germline CDR1 and CDR2 sequences are SQVTM and ANQGSEA. The CDR3 contains 17 residues. The trim removed 5 bases at V and 1 base at J, leaving 5 bases unmatched. The CDR3 DNA sequence: TGCAGCGTTCAAGGACTAGCGGGAGGGATGAACACCGGGGAGCTGTTTTTT. It specifies CSVQGLAGGMNTGELFF.

This chain links TRBV5-4 with TRBJ2-5, with 7 bases fitting TRBD2. CDR3 length: 15 amino acids. The J segment lost 3 bases and the V segment lost 4 bases, leaving 9 bases of the junction unmatched. Germline loops: CDR1 SGHNT, CDR2 YYREEE (reference sequence). CDR3 DNA sequence: TGTGCCAGCAGCCTTCCCGGGACTACAAAAGAGACCCAGTACTTC. Translating it yields CASSLPGTTKETQYF.